The 13 T cell receptor beta chains presented below share a single source sample, sequenced in a study of blood T cell repertoires in COVID-19. TCRdb's table, derived via immunoSEQ multiplex PCR, lists solely in-frame clones and lacks some. The sample contains 65,000 or so clones, roughly four fifths of which appear only once. The sample was peripheral blood. The origin of the receptors is an elderly man with acute or convalescent COVID-19.

This clone was seen only once. The V gene is TRBV2, the J gene TRBJ1-3; maybe TRBD1 (6 bases). The CDR3 runs to 14 residues. Per the germline V gene, CDR1 is SNHLY and CDR2 is FYNNEI. Between the trimmed V and J ends, which lost 4 bases and 4 bases, there was a span of 11 bases. CDR3 nucleotide sequence: TGTGCCAGCAGTGGGACAGCGCTCGGAAACACCATATATTTT. Translation gives CASSGTALGNTIYF.

The rearrangement joins TRBV3-1 (or the pseudogene TRBV3-2) to TRBJ1-1; D might be TRBD1 (5 bases). V shed 3 bases and J shed 4 bases, with 27 bases lying between them. The CDR3 runs to 19 residues. Germline assignment: CDR1 LGHDT and CDR2 YNNKEL (reference sequence). CDR3 sequence reads: CASSHILGGGRALRTEAFF. CDR3 nucleotides: TGTGCCAGCAGCCACATCTTGGGGGGAGGCAGGGCGCTCCGCACTGAAGCTTTCTTT.

This chain uses TRBV29-1 with TRBJ1-2; 8 nucleotides line up with TRBD1. After removal of 6 bases from V and 1 base from J, the junction contained 7 bases not matched to a gene. The germline CDR1 and CDR2 sequences are SQVTM and ANQGSEA. This CDR3 is 14 amino acids long. The CDR3 coding sequence is TGCAGCGTGGATACAGGGGGAGATAACTATGGCTACACCTTC. Translation gives CSVDTGGDNYGYTF.

The V gene is TRBV29-1, the J gene TRBJ2-2; a possible D gene is TRBD2 (6 bases). Trimming pared 6 bases from V and 7 bases from J, leaving 21 bases between. The CDR3 runs 15 residues. Germline V lookup: CDR1 SQVTM, CDR2 ANQGSEA. The CDR3 loop is CSVEGQGNSGGELFF. The CDR3 DNA follows: TGCAGCGTGGAGGGCCAGGGTAATAGTGGCGGGGAGCTGTTTTTT.

V gene TRBV9 combines with J gene TRBJ2-2; D perhaps matches TRBD2 (5 bases). Trimming cost V 3 bases and J 10 bases, with 10 bases left between them. The germline CDR1 and CDR2 sequences are SGDLS and YYNGEE. The CDR3 loop spans 12 amino acids. DNA of the CDR3: TGTGCCAGCAGCGACCGGGAAGCGGAGCTGTTTTTT. Translating it yields CASSDREAELFF.

The chain is built from TRBV10-3 and TRBJ2-7; D is uncertain. There are 14 residues in the CDR3. CDR1 and CDR2 (germline): ENHRY, SYGVKD. V was clipped by 0 bases and J by 6 bases, with 12 bases between them. CDR3 DNA: TGTGCCATCAGTGAGTCGTCGTGGGCATCCGAGCAGTACTTC. Protein: CAISESSWASEQYF.

The V and J genes are TRBV7-9 and TRBJ1-4; the D gene is possibly TRBD1 (5 bases). Deletions cut 5 bases from V and 4 bases from J, with 14 bases between. The germline gives CDR1 SEHNR, CDR2 FQNEAQ (reference sequence). The CDR3 has 15 residues. In nucleotides, the CDR3 is TGTGCCAGCAGCGACAGACAGACCAGTAATGAAAAACTGTTTTTT. Its protein is CASSDRQTSNEKLFF. Combining the CDR3 with reference TRBV7-9 and TRBJ1-4 gives the whole variable domain DTGVSQNPRHKITKRGQNVTFRCDPISEHNRLYWYRQTLGQGPEFLTYFQNEAQLEKSRLLSDRFSAERPKGSFSTLEIQRTEQGDSAMYLCASSDRQTSNEKLFFGSGTQLSVL.

The J gene is TRBJ1-4, the V gene TRBV5-4; 8 nucleotides line up with TRBD1. The CDR3 is 15 amino acids. Germline lookup yields CDR1 SGHNT and CDR2 YYREEE (reference sequence). V lost 0 bases, J lost 8 bases, and 6 bases stayed unmatched. CDR3 in amino acids: CASSLAAGGKEKLFF. CDR3 coding DNA: TGTGCCAGCAGCTTGGCCGCAGGGGGCAAGGAAAAACTGTTTTTT.

V usage is TRBV16 and J usage is TRBJ1-3; D is perhaps TRBD1 (6 bases). Trimming left V 6 bases short and J 0 bases short, with 21 bases between. The CDR3 contains 18 residues. In germline, CDR1 is KGHSY, CDR2 FQNENV. In DNA form, the CDR3 reads TGTGCCAGCAGTCAAACCAGGGGAAACTCCGACTCTGGAAACACCATATATTTT. It translates to CASSQTRGNSDSGNTIYF.

CDR3 bases: TGTGCCAGTAGTATCGGGGGACAGGGTCCAGTTTCGGGCAATCAGCCCCAGCATTTT. As protein: CASSIGGQGPVSGNQPQHF. The chain couples TRBV19 to TRBJ1-5, with 9 positions matching TRBD1. Trimming cost V 3 bases and J 2 bases; bases outside gene matches: 14. Looked up from germline, CDR1 is LNHDA and CDR2 is SQIVND (reference sequence). The CDR3 runs to 19 residues.

The CDR3 here is CASSLGPPDRVVTDTQYF. The CDR3 nucleotides read TGTGCCAGCAGCTTAGGACCCCCGGACAGGGTAGTCACAGATACGCAGTATTTT. The gene calls are TRBV7-6 and TRBJ2-3; TRBD1 matches 8 bases. Trimming cost V 1 base and J 2 bases; bases outside gene matches: 11. Germline values: CDR1 SGHVS, CDR2 FNYEAQ. This CDR3 comprises 18 residues.

The chain is built from TRBV30 and TRBJ2-7; a weak D match, TRBD2 (5 bases). CDR3 length: 13 residues. The germline V gene encodes CDR1 GTSNPN and CDR2 SVGIG (reference sequence). Trimming removed 2 bases at V and 4 bases at J, with 12 bases between. CDR3: CAWSQDSGYEQYF. CDR3 DNA sequence: TGTGCCTGGAGTCAAGATTCGGGGTACGAGCAGTACTTC.

The chain uses TRBV27 and TRBJ1-2, with TRBD1 identical over 8 bases. With 0 bases clipped from V and 8 bases from J, the junction kept 8 bases outside the gene matches. The CDR3 runs to 15 residues. Germline V CDR1 and CDR2: MNHEY, SMNVEV (reference sequence). The CDR3 reads CASSLSGQGARGYTF. The CDR3 coding sequence is TGTGCCAGCAGTTTATCGGGGCAGGGGGCTAGGGGCTACACCTTC.